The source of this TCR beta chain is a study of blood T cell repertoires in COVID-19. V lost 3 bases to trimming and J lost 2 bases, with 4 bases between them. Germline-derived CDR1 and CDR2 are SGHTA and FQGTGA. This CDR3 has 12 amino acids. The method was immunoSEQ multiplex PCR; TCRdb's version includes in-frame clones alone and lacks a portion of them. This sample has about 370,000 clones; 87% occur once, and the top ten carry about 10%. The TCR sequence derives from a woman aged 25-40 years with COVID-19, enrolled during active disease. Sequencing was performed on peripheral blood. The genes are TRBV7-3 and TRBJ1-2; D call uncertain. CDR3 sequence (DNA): TGTGCCAGCAGCTTCGGGAACTATGGCTACACCTTC. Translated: CASSFGNYGYTF.